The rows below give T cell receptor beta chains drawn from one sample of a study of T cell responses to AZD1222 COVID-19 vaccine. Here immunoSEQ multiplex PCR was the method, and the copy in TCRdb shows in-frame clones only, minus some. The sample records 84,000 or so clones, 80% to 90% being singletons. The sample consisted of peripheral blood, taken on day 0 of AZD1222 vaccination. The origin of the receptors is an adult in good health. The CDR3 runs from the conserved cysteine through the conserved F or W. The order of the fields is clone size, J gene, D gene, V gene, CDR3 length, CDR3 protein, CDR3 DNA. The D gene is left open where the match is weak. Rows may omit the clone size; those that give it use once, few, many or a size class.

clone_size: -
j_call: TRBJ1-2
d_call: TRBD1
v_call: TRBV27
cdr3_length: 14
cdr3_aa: CASSSADRVVGYTF
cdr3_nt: TGTGCCAGCAGTTCCGCCGACAGGGTAGTTGGCTACACCTTC

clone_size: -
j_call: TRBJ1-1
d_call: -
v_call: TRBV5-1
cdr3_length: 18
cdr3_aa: CASSLDLRGPLLNTEAFF
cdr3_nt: TGCGCCAGCAGCTTGGATTTGCGGGGGCCCCTCCTCAACACTGAAGCTTTCTTT

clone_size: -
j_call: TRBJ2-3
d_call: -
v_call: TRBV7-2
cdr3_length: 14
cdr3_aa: CASGQTRGTDTQYF
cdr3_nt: TGTGCCAGCGGTCAGACACGGGGCACAGATACGCAGTATTTT

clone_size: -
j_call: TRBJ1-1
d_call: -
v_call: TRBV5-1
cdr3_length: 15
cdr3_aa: CASMGDPQRNTEAFF
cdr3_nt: TGCGCCAGCATGGGGGATCCCCAGCGGAACACTGAAGCTTTCTTT

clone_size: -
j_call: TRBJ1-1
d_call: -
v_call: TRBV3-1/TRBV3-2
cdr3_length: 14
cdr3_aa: CASSQDRTNTEAFF
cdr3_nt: TGTGCCAGCAGCCAAGACCGGACAAACACTGAAGCTTTCTTT

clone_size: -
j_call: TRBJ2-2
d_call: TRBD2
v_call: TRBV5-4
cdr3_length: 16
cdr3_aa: CASSSGLAANTGELFF
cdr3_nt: TGTGCCAGCAGCTCGGGACTAGCGGCGAACACCGGGGAGCTGTTTTTT

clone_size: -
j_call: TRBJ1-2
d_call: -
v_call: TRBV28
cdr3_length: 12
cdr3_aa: CASSSSTDGYTF
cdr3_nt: TGTGCCAGCAGTTCCTCGACAGATGGCTACACCTTC

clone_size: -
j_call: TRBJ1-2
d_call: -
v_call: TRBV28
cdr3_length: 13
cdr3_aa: CASTDRANYGYTF
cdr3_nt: TGTGCCAGCACCGACAGAGCTAACTATGGCTACACCTTC

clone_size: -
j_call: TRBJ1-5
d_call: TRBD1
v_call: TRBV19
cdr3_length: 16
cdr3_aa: CASTSDRAGGNQPQHF
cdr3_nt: TGTGCCAGTACCTCGGACAGGGCAGGCGGCAATCAGCCCCAGCATTTT

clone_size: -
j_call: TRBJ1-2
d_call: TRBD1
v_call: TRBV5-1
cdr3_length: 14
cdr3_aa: CASSWTGGDYGYTF
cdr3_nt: TGCGCCAGCAGCTGGACAGGGGGGGACTATGGCTACACCTTC

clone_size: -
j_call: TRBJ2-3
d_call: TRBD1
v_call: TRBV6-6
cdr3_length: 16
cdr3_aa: CASSSPDRGWTDTQYF
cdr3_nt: TGTGCCAGCAGTTCCCCCGACAGGGGGTGGACAGATACGCAGTATTTT

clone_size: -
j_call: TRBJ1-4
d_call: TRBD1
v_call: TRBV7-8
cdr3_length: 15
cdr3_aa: CASSALQGAAGKLFF
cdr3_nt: TGTGCCAGCAGCGCCCTACAGGGGGCCGCAGGAAAACTGTTTTTT

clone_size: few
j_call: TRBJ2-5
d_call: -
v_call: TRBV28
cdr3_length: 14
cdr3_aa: CASTYGGALETQYF
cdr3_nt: TGTGCCAGTACTTATGGGGGCGCGTTAGAGACCCAGTACTTC

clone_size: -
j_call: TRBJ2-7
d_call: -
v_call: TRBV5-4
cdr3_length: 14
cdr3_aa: CASGTETSSYEQYF
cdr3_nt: TGTGCCAGCGGTACGGAGACTAGCTCCTACGAGCAGTACTTC

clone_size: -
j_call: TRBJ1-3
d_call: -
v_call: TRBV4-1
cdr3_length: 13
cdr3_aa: CASSQPVGNTIYF
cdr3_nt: TGCGCCAGCAGCCAGCCTGTTGGAAACACCATATATTTT